The 7 T cell receptor beta chains below all came from one sample that was sequenced in a study of T cells in localized non-small cell lung cancer. Sequencing was performed with immunoSEQ multiplex PCR; in TCRdb, only in-frame clones are kept and a portion is missing. The sample shows tens of thousands of clones, around 92% of them seen only once. This specimen consisted of peripheral blood, obtained before any cancer treatment. The receptors were gathered from a female donor over 55 with stage I lung adenocarcinoma.

This clone was detected a few times. The chain carries TRBV7-9 and TRBJ1-2; D is ambiguous. This CDR3 has 14 residues. In germline, CDR1 is SEHNR, CDR2 FQNEAQ (reference sequence). Trimming cost V 2 bases and J 6 bases, with 13 bases left between them. CDR3 region: CASSLNPASHGYTF. As DNA, the CDR3 is TGTGCCAGCAGCTTAAATCCGGCTTCGCATGGCTACACCTTC.

J is TRBJ2-7 and V is TRBV5-1, with D possibly TRBD1 on 5 matching bases. V was clipped by 0 bases and J by 1 base, with 17 bases between them. This CDR3 has 17 amino acids. Germline V gene lookup returns CDR1 SGHRS and CDR2 YFSETQ. CDR3 protein: CASSLADGRVDSYEQYF. The CDR3 DNA sequence: TGCGCCAGCAGCTTGGCCGATGGCAGGGTAGATTCCTACGAGCAGTACTTC. The variable domain in full, completed from reference TRBV5-1 and TRBJ2-7, reads KAGVTQTPRYLIKTRGQQVTLSCSPISGHRSVSWYQQTPGQGLQFLFEYFSETQRNKGNFPGRFSGRQFSNSRSEMNVSTLELGDSALYLCASSLADGRVDSYEQYFGPGTRLTVT.

The chain employs TRBV25-1 and TRBJ1-1; a weak D match, TRBD1 (5 bases). Germline CDR1 reads MGHDK; CDR2 reads SYGVNS. CDR3 length: 16 amino acids. V was clipped by 5 bases and J by 0 bases, with 16 bases between them. CDR3 in amino acids: CASSHGLGELNTEAFF. CDR3 bases: TGTGCCAGCAGTCATGGGTTGGGGGAACTGAACACTGAAGCTTTCTTT.

This chain joins TRBV6-5 and TRBJ1-6; no definite D call. Per germline, CDR1 MNHEY and CDR2 SVGAGI. Trimming pared 7 bases from V and 3 bases from J, leaving 13 bases between. The CDR3 sequence is 15 residues long. CDR3 sequence reads: CASTVGGYYNSPLHF. The CDR3 DNA is TGTGCCAGCACCGTAGGAGGTTACTATAATTCACCCCTCCACTTT.

The count of this clone is one. This rearrangement joins TRBV28 to TRBJ2-6; 9 bases line up with TRBD1. Germline CDR1 is MDHEN and CDR2 is SYDVKM. Losses at the gene ends were 5 bases for V and 2 bases for J; bases not matched to a gene: 10. This CDR3 comprises 18 residues. CDR3 sequence reads: CASSPGGTGKTGANVLTF. The DNA of the CDR3 is TGTGCCAGCAGTCCCGGGGGGACAGGGAAGACTGGGGCCAACGTCCTGACTTTC. Full variable domain (rest looked up from reference TRBV28 and TRBJ2-6): DVKVTQSSRYLVKRTGEKVFLECVQDMDHENMFWYRQDPGLGLRLIYFSYDVKMKEKGDIPEGYSVSREKKERFSLILESASTNQTSMYLCASSPGGTGKTGANVLTFGAGSRLTVL.

A note on this clone: The same CDR3 can be traced to other DNA sequences in this sample. The chain uses TRBV18 and TRBJ1-1; 7 nucleotides agree with TRBD1. Looked up from germline, CDR1 is KGHSH and CDR2 is LQKENI. Trimming cost V 6 bases and J 1 base; bases outside gene matches: 5. This CDR3 comprises 14 residues. CDR3 in amino acids: CASSRQGENTEAFF. For the CDR3, the DNA is TGTGCCAGCTCTCGACAGGGTGAGAACACTGAAGCTTTCTTT.

This sequence joins TRBV6-5 and TRBJ1-5, with 8 bases lining up with TRBD1. The CDR3 is 15 amino acids. CDR1 and CDR2 (germline): MNHEY, SVGAGI. The V segment lost 5 bases and the J segment 6 bases; nucleotides outside the gene matches: 9. The CDR3 spells CASSPDRGFSQPQHF. The CDR3 DNA sequence: TGTGCCAGCAGTCCCGACAGGGGATTCAGTCAGCCCCAGCATTTT.